A single sample is the source of the 11 T cell receptor beta chains below, sequenced in a study of radiotherapy plus CTLA-4 blockade in lung cancer (dated by TCRdb to 2016 to 2019). Library method: the immunoSEQ multiplex PCR assay. TCRdb mirrors the immuneACCESS table, restricted to in-frame sequences. Some clones are absent from its copies; in checked studies, under half trace to an unresolved V gene, and the reason for the others is unknown. The sample table lists about 55,000 clones, approximately 82% of them with a count of one. Around 6.6% of the sample lies in the top ten. The sample here was peripheral blood, taken from a patient treated with radiotherapy plus ipilimumab. These TCRs come from a human donor with non-small cell lung cancer whose response to radiotherapy plus ipilimumab could not be evaluated.

The gene calls are TRBV7-2 and TRBJ1-4; 10 bases line up with TRBD1. Germline-derived CDR1 and CDR2 are SGHTA and FQGNSA. The V gene end was trimmed by 1 base and the J gene end by 5 bases; junction bases not matched to a gene: 4. The CDR3 contains 16 residues. CDR3 protein: CASSLGPGQGNEKLFF. Here the CDR3 DNA reads TGTGCCAGCAGCTTAGGTCCGGGACAGGGGAATGAAAAACTGTTTTTT.

The chain recombines TRBV28 with TRBJ2-7, with a weak D call TRBD2 (6 bases). Trimming removed 5 bases from V and 0 bases from J, with 14 bases in between. The CDR3 is 15 amino acids. Germline V gives CDR1 MDHEN, CDR2 SYDVKM. The CDR3 loop reads CASSTPSTSSYEQYF. The CDR3 nucleotides read TGTGCCAGCAGTACCCCTTCGACTAGCTCCTACGAGCAGTACTTC.

The chain joins TRBV19 to TRBJ2-7; 11 positions match TRBD2. Germline V lookup: CDR1 LNHDA, CDR2 SQIVND (reference sequence). The CDR3 loop spans 17 amino acids. Trimming took 6 bases from V and 2 from J; bases not matched to a gene: 12. CDR3 amino acids: CASSPSGTSGRTYEQYF. The CDR3 coding sequence is TGTGCCAGTAGCCCATCCGGGACTAGCGGAAGGACCTACGAGCAGTACTTC.

V is TRBV4-2 and J is TRBJ2-3; 7 bases are shared with TRBD2. Germline loops: CDR1 LGHNA, CDR2 YNFKEQ. The J segment lost 9 bases and the V segment lost 0 bases, leaving 6 bases of the junction unmatched. The CDR3 consists of 14 residues. CDR3 loop: CASSQDRGGRTQYF. In DNA, the CDR3 is TGTGCCAGCAGCCAAGATCGGGGAGGGAGGACGCAGTATTTT.

This clone is a singleton in its sample. This chain uses TRBV10-1 with TRBJ2-2; D perhaps matches TRBD2 (5 bases). V lost 3 bases and J 1 base, leaving 9 bases between the germline ends. CDR3 length: 15 amino acids. Germline V gene data show CDR1 as WNHNN and CDR2 as SYGVQD (reference sequence). The CDR3 loop is CASSEERKNTGELFF. The DNA for the CDR3 is TGCGCCAGCAGTGAAGAGCGGAAGAACACCGGGGAGCTGTTTTTT.

The chain employs TRBV19 and TRBJ2-5; a possible D gene is TRBD2 (7 bases). Germline assignment: CDR1 LNHDA and CDR2 SQIVND (reference sequence). The V and J ends lost 10 bases and 5 bases respectively, with 17 bases between them. CDR3 length: 13 residues. CDR3 protein: CATYGGAGETQYF. As DNA, the CDR3 is TGTGCCACCTATGGGGGGGCAGGGGAGACCCAGTACTTC.

V gene TRBV18 combines with J gene TRBJ1-2; tentative D call: TRBD1 (5 bases). The CDR3 contains 14 residues. Looked up from germline, CDR1 is KGHSH and CDR2 is LQKENI. V was clipped by 3 bases and J by 1 base, with 9 bases between them. This CDR3 is CASSPKQDNYGYTF. The CDR3 DNA follows: TGTGCCAGCTCACCGAAACAGGATAACTATGGCTACACCTTC.

The chain is built from TRBV28 and TRBJ2-7; perhaps TRBD1 as D (6 bases). The CDR3 sequence is 13 residues long. Germline CDR1 is MDHEN and CDR2 is SYDVKM. V was clipped by 8 bases and J by 1 base, with 12 bases between them. DNA of the CDR3: TGTGCCAGCGAGACAGGCTATTCCTACGAGCAGTACTTC. Its protein is CASETGYSYEQYF.

This clone was counted between two and nine times. The rearrangement joins TRBV6-5 to TRBJ2-7; TRBD2 matches 8 bases. The CDR3 covers 15 residues. J lost 3 bases, V lost 6 bases, and 10 bases had no gene match. The germline V gene encodes CDR1 MNHEY and CDR2 SVGAGI. DNA of the CDR3: TGTGCCAGCAGCACAGTCCGGCTAGCGGGCTACGAGCAGTACTTC. Residues: CASSTVRLAGYEQYF.

CDR3 coding DNA: TGCGCCAGCAGACCAGACAGTGGCACAGATACGCAGTATTTT. This gives the protein CASRPDSGTDTQYF. The chain links TRBV10-2 to TRBJ2-3, with D possibly matching TRBD1 (5 bases). The CDR3 length is 14 residues. Trimming cost V 6 bases and J 1 base, with 11 bases left between them. Germline V gene data show CDR1 as WSHSY and CDR2 as SAAADI.

The table lists this clone with a count of one. This sequence joins TRBV9 and TRBJ2-5; 9 bases line up with TRBD1. With 4 bases clipped from V and 6 bases from J, the junction kept 10 bases outside the gene matches. The V gene's germline CDR1 is SGDLS and CDR2 YYNGEE. This CDR3 is built from 15 residues. In nucleotides, the CDR3 is TGTGCCAGCAGCCCGCGGACAGGGGACGGAAAGACCCAGTACTTC. Its translation is CASSPRTGDGKTQYF.